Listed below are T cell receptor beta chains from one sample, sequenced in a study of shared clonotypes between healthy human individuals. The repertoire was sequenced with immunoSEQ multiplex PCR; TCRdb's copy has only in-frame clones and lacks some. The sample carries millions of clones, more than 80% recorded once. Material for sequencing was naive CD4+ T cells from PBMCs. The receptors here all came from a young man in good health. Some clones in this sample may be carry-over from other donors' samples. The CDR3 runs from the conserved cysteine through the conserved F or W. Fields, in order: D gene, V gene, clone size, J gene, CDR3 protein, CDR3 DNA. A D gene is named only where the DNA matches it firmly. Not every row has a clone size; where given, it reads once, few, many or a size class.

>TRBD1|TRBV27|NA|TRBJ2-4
CASGGQGPKYF
TGTGCCAGCGGAGGACAGGGGCCTAAGTACTTC
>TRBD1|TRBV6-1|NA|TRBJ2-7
CASGSHRGASMQYF
TGTGCCAGCGGTTCGCACAGGGGGGCGAGCATGCAGTACTTC
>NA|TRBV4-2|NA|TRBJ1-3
CASSQEAGVRNTIYF
TGTGCCAGCAGCCAAGAGGCAGGGGTTCGAAACACCATATATTTT
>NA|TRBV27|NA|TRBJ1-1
CASRFPGRLEAFF
TGTGCCAGCAGATTTCCGGGACGGCTTGAAGCTTTCTTT
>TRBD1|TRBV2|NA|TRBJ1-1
CASSDSGGEAFF
TGTGCCAGCAGTGATTCAGGGGGTGAAGCTTTCTTT
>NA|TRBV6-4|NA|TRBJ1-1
CASSEQAGTNTEAFF
TGTGCCAGCAGTGAACAGGCAGGGACGAACACTGAAGCTTTCTTT
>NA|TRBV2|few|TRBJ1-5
CASAWDTNQPQHF
TGTGCCAGCGCGTGGGACACGAATCAGCCCCAGCATTTT
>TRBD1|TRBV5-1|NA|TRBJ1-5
CASSEQGSGNQPQHF
TGCGCCAGCAGCGAACAGGGGAGCGGCAATCAGCCCCAGCATTTT
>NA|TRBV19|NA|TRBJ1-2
CASTETNYGYTF
TGTGCCAGTACGGAGACTAACTATGGCTACACCTTC
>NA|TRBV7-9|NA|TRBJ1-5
CASSLGTSADQPQHF
TGTGCCAGCAGCCTCGGGACCTCGGCGGATCAGCCCCAGCATTTT
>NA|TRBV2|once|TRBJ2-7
CASKFDSSYEQYF
TGTGCCAGCAAATTCGACAGCTCCTACGAGCAGTACTTC
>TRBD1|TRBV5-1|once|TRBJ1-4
CASSLQGAFEKLFF
TGCGCCAGCAGCCTCCAGGGGGCGTTCGAAAAACTGTTTTTT
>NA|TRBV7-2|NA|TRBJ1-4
CASSRGGGEKLFF
TGTGCCAGCAGTAGGGGGGGAGGTGAAAAACTGTTTTTT
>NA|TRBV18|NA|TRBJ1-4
CASSPRRVEKLFF
TGTGCCAGCTCACCCCGCCGCGTGGAAAAACTGTTTTTT
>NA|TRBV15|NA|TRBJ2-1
CATSSVLGGAYNEQFF
TGTGCCACCAGCAGTGTCCTGGGCGGAGCTTACAATGAGCAGTTCTTC
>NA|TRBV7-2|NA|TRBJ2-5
CASSLGRQETQYF
TGTGCCAGCAGCTTAGGACGGCAAGAGACCCAGTACTTC
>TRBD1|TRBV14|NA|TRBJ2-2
CASSQRDRGGAGELFF
TGTGCCAGCAGCCAGCGGGACAGGGGAGGGGCCGGGGAGCTGTTTTTT
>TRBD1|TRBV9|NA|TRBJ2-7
CASSVGTGSTYEQYF
TGTGCCAGCAGCGTGGGGACAGGGTCCACCTACGAGCAGTACTTC